Below, 31 T cell receptor beta chains from the same sample are listed, as sequenced in a study of T cells in Graves' hyperthyroidism and ophthalmopathy. TCR beta CDR3 regions were amplified from RNA. When the TCR CDR3 underwent first-round RT-PCR, the HTBI primer set was used. TCRdb processed the multiplex PCR reads anew with MiXCR; each CDR3 protein has one entry. The sample shows over 450,000 distinct CDR3 sequences, around 14% of them seen only once. The sequencing input was blood. The source is a woman aged 18-30 years with Graves' hyperthyroidism.

The table lists this clonotype with a few counts. The chain carries TRBV14 and TRBJ1-2; D not resolved. Looked up from germline, CDR1 is SGHDN and CDR2 is FVKESK. The CDR3 runs to 13 residues. Trimming pared 0 bases from V and 4 bases from J, leaving 6 bases between. The CDR3 region has the DNA TGTGCCAGCAGCCAAGATTGGTCCTATGGCTACACCTTC. Translating it yields CASSQDWSYGYTF.

This clonotype was detected only a few times. This sequence joins TRBV7-9 and TRBJ1-2; perhaps TRBD1 as D (6 bases). V dropped 7 bases and J dropped 4 bases, with 13 bases sitting between them. CDR3 length equals 13 residues. Germline values: CDR1 SEHNR, CDR2 FQNEAQ (reference sequence). CDR3 bases: TGTGCCAGCACCATGACAGGTGGCTATGGCTACACCTTC. This sequence encodes CASTMTGGYGYTF.

This clonotype was observed at least ten times. The V call is TRBV7-9, the J call TRBJ1-6, with a tentative D call TRBD1 (5 bases). The CDR3 is 14 amino acids. V lost 5 bases and J lost 7, with 12 bases in between. Looked up from germline, CDR1 is SEHNR and CDR2 is FQNEAQ (reference sequence). The CDR3 here is CASSLGGMNSPLHF. Here the CDR3 DNA reads TGTGCCAGCAGCCTGGGGGGAATGAATTCACCCCTCCACTTT.

A few counts support this clonotype. V is TRBV5-1 and J is TRBJ2-3, with TRBD2 identical over 9 bases. Germline CDR1 SGHRS, CDR2 YFSETQ. The junction had 7 bases not matched to a gene; V was cut back by 0 bases and J by 5 bases. The CDR3 is made up of 16 amino acids. CDR3 bases: TGCGCCAGCAGCTTGGTGGCGGGAGGGCCAAGAGATACGCAGTATTTT. As protein: CASSLVAGGPRDTQYF.

In this sample, this clonotype turned up many times. V gene TRBV30 combines with J gene TRBJ2-2; 13 positions match TRBD2. The CDR3 is made up of 15 amino acids. V gave up 8 bases and J gave up 5 bases; unmatched junction bases: 8. Germline-derived CDR1 and CDR2 are GTSNPN and SVGIG (reference sequence). DNA of the CDR3: TGTGCCCGCTCCGGGACTAGCGGGAAAACCGGGGAGCTGTTTTTT. Its translation: CARSGTSGKTGELFF. Together with reference TRBV30 and TRBJ2-2, the CDR3 gives the full variable domain: SQTIHQWPATLVQPVGSPLSLECTVEGTSNPNLYWYRQAAGRGLQLLFYSVGIGQISSEVPQNLSASRPQDRQFILSSKKLLLSDSGFYLCARSGTSGKTGELFFGEGSRLTVL.

V usage is TRBV29-1 and J usage is TRBJ2-7; 8 bases agree with TRBD1. The CDR3 covers 14 residues. The germline V gene has CDR1 SQVTM and CDR2 ANQGSEA. Unmatched junction bases numbered 9, after V lost 5 bases and J lost 3 bases. In DNA, the CDR3 is TGCAGCGTTTCCAACCCGGGACAGGACTACGAGCAGTACTTC. Translating gives CSVSNPGQDYEQYF.

There are many counts of this clonotype. The CDR3 protein is CASTGGGDTQYF. In DNA form, the CDR3 reads TGTGCCAGTACCGGGGGCGGAGATACGCAGTATTTT. The chain links TRBV19 to TRBJ2-3; the D gene could be TRBD1 or TRBD2 (6 bases each). Looked up from germline, CDR1 is LNHDA and CDR2 is SQIVND (reference sequence). Between the trimmed V and J ends, which lost 7 bases and 5 bases, there was a span of 10 bases. The CDR3 spans 12 residues.

This clonotype turned up a few times. This chain uses TRBV30 with TRBJ2-1; TRBD2 agrees at 8 bases. CDR1 is GTSNPN, CDR2 SVGIG, per germline (reference sequence). The CDR3 has 14 residues. V was pared by 6 bases and J by 0 bases, with 4 bases of the junction left unmatched. This chain's CDR3 is CACSGTSSYNEQFF. CDR3 nucleotides: TGTGCCTGCAGCGGGACTAGCTCCTACAATGAGCAGTTCTTC.

The genes are TRBV9 and TRBJ2-3, with 8 bases matching TRBD2. Germline V gene lookup returns CDR1 SGDLS and CDR2 YYNGEE. V lost 3 bases to trimming and J lost 3 bases; unmatched junction nucleotides: 6. The length of the CDR3 is 15 residues. This CDR3 is CASSGSGIRTDTQYF. CDR3 bases: TGTGCCAGCAGCGGTAGCGGGATAAGGACAGATACGCAGTATTTT.

This chain uses TRBV5-4 with TRBJ2-7; unclear D gene. V was cut by 2 bases and J by 1 base, with 13 bases left in between. CDR1 and CDR2 from the germline V gene are SGHNT and YYREEE (reference sequence). The CDR3 extends over 15 amino acids. CDR3: CASSLDPAPSYEQYV. CDR3 in DNA: TGTGCCAGCAGCTTAGACCCCGCGCCTTCCTACGAGCAGTACGTC.

This chain connects TRBV24-1 to TRBJ1-2; 11 positions match TRBD1. Unmatched junction bases numbered 6, after V lost 4 bases and J lost 6 bases. This CDR3 is built from 15 residues. Germline CDR1 is KGHDR and CDR2 is SFDVKD. The CDR3 DNA is TGTGCCACCAGTGACCACCAGGACAGGGGGCATGGCTACACCTTC. This encodes CATSDHQDRGHGYTF.

The sample holds many counts of this clonotype. V is TRBV12-3 or TRBV12-4 and J is TRBJ1-2; D gene unclear. Trimming pared 7 bases from V and 7 bases from J, leaving 10 bases between. This CDR3 has 11 amino acids. The CDR3 is CASNDAGGYTF. CDR3 in DNA: TGTGCCAGCAATGACGCGGGTGGCTACACCTTC.

This clonotype has ten or more counts. The chain employs TRBV7-2 and TRBJ1-5; possible D gene TRBD1, 5 bases. The CDR3 spans 18 residues. Germline-derived CDR1 and CDR2 are SGHTA and FQGNSA. V was clipped by 0 bases and J by 0 bases, with 15 bases between them. The chain's CDR3 is CASSLASGTSYSNQPQHF. The CDR3, as DNA: TGTGCCAGCAGCTTAGCCTCCGGGACCAGCTATAGCAATCAGCCCCAGCATTTT.

This clonotype was seen repeatedly, ten times or more. The genes are TRBV27 and TRBJ2-4; D gene unclear. CDR3 length: 13 residues. Trimming took off 2 bases at V and 10 bases at J, with 12 bases between the two ends. In germline, CDR1 is MNHEY, CDR2 SMNVEV (reference sequence). CDR3 sequence: CASSLVPPAIQYF. The DNA for the CDR3 is TGTGCCAGCAGTTTAGTCCCCCCCGCAATTCAGTACTTC.

This clonotype showed up many times. The rearrangement links TRBV18 to TRBJ1-5; D gene uncertain. Per germline, CDR1 KGHSH and CDR2 LQKENI. The CDR3 has 15 residues. V was cut by 2 bases and J by 4 bases, with 12 bases left in between. Here the CDR3 DNA reads TGTGCCAGCTCACCAGAAATGAACAGAAATCAGCCCCAGCATTTT. As protein: CASSPEMNRNQPQHF.

The table lists this clonotype with many counts. The J gene is TRBJ2-1, the V gene TRBV7-2; D gene unclear. The germline V and J ends were trimmed by 9 bases and 15 bases, with 27 bases remaining between them. The CDR3 runs 14 residues. Germline V CDR1 and CDR2: SGHTA, FQGNSA. As DNA, the CDR3 is TGTGCCAGGGCTCAAGAACCGACGACCCCTGTTCTGTTCTTC. As protein: CARAQEPTTPVLFF.

This clonotype has a handful of counts. This chain joins TRBV20-1 and TRBJ2-3; TRBD2 matches at 14 bases. CDR3 length equals 15 residues. Germline CDR1 DFQATT, CDR2 SNEGSKA (reference sequence). V lost 5 bases to trimming and J lost 4 bases; unmatched junction nucleotides: 5. The CDR3 DNA follows: TGCAGTGCTGCCCGACTAGCGGGAGGGGCAGATACGCAGTATTTT. This codes for CSAARLAGGADTQYF.

This clonotype was observed at least ten times. A much bigger clone sits one base away, suggesting this may be a read error. This chain connects TRBV12-3 or TRBV12-4 to TRBJ2-3; no reliable D call. V lost 0 bases, J lost 2 bases, and 18 bases lay in between. The CDR3 runs to 18 residues. DNA for the CDR3: TGTGCCAGCAGTTTAGCCGCCCCCCATCCCGGAGACACAGATACGCAGTATTTT. Translated, it gives CASSLAAPHPGDTDTQYF.

This clonotype has at least ten counts. This chain links TRBV14 with TRBJ1-1; D not certain. CDR1 and CDR2 from the germline V gene are SGHDN and FVKESK. Trimming pared 4 bases from V and 5 bases from J, leaving 11 bases between. The CDR3 runs to 13 residues. The CDR3 loop reads CASSRVGETEAFF. The CDR3 coding sequence is TGTGCCAGCAGCCGAGTCGGGGAGACTGAAGCTTTCTTT.

In its sample, this clonotype was seen many times. This sequence joins TRBV7-7 and TRBJ2-1, with 10 positions matching TRBD2. Germline V gene data show CDR1 as SSHAT and CDR2 as FNYEAQ (reference sequence). V gave up 3 bases and J gave up 2 bases; unmatched junction bases: 4. The CDR3 is made up of 16 amino acids. The CDR3 bases are TGTGCCAGCAGCTTCGTAGCGGGAGGCGCCTACAATGAGCAGTTCTTC. Its translation: CASSFVAGGAYNEQFF. The variable domain in full, completed from reference TRBV7-7 and TRBJ2-1, reads GAGVSQSPRYKVTKRGQDVTLRCDPISSHATLYWYQQALGQGPEFLTYFNYEAQPDKSGLPSDRFSAERPEGSISTLTIQRTEQRDSAMYRCASSFVAGGAYNEQFFGPGTRLTVL.

This clonotype was recorded a few times. This rearrangement joins TRBV24-1 to TRBJ2-5; TRBD1 matches 8 bases. V lost 3 bases to trimming and J lost 7 bases; unmatched junction nucleotides: 6. This CDR3 has 14 amino acids. Germline assignment: CDR1 KGHDR and CDR2 SFDVKD. CDR3 DNA sequence: TGTGCCACCAGTGATGACAGGGGACCGGGGACCCAGTACTTC. This translates into CATSDDRGPGTQYF.

CDR3 nucleotide sequence: TGTGCCACCAGTGAGGGGGGACACAACTACGAGCAGTACGTC. It specifies CATSEGGHNYEQYV. This chain joins TRBV24-1 and TRBJ2-7, with D perhaps assigned TRBD1 or TRBD2 (6 bases each). There are 14 residues in the CDR3. Per the germline V gene, CDR1 is KGHDR and CDR2 is SFDVKD. The V and J ends lost 4 bases and 3 bases respectively, with 12 bases between them.

This chain uses TRBV7-9 with TRBJ2-1; TRBD1 matches 11 bases. Per germline, CDR1 SEHNR and CDR2 FQNEAQ (reference sequence). The CDR3 is made up of 17 amino acids. Losses at the gene ends were 0 bases for V and 5 bases for J; bases not matched to a gene: 6. The CDR3 loop reads CASSLAWGQGGHNEQFF. In DNA form, the CDR3 reads TGTGCCAGCAGCTTAGCGTGGGGACAGGGGGGGCACAATGAGCAGTTCTTC.

This clonotype was observed a handful of times. The chain has TRBV10-3 and TRBJ2-5; weak D call: TRBD1 (5 bases). The CDR3 spans 13 residues. V was cut by 5 bases and J by 5 bases, with 12 bases left in between. Germline CDR1 and CDR2: ENHRY and SYGVKD. CDR3 residues: CAISIGAGETQYF. The CDR3 bases are TGTGCCATCAGTATAGGGGCTGGGGAGACCCAGTACTTC.

This clonotype was detected ten times or more. The V and J genes are TRBV18 and TRBJ2-5; TRBD2 might be the D (5 bases). The V gene lost 0 bases and the J gene lost 2 bases, with 10 bases spanning the gap. The CDR3 is made up of 15 amino acids. Germline assignment: CDR1 KGHSH and CDR2 LQKENI. The CDR3 DNA reads as TGTGCCAGCTCACCACCGGGGTGGAGGCAAGAGACCCAGTACTTC. It is translated as CASSPPGWRQETQYF.

In this sample, this clonotype turned up many times. The rearrangement uses TRBV6-1 and TRBJ2-1, with 11 bases fitting TRBD2. CDR3 length: 16 residues. V was clipped by 5 bases and J by 3 bases; unmatched bases: 6. Germline CDR1 reads MNHNS; CDR2 reads SASEGT. In nucleotides, the CDR3 is TGTGCCAGCAGTCGTACCGGGACTAGCGGCTACAATGAGCAGTTCTTC. Residues: CASSRTGTSGYNEQFF.

This clonotype was seen a few times. Possible read error: a much larger clone is one base away. The chain has TRBV12-3 or TRBV12-4 and TRBJ2-3; D not resolved. The ends were cut back, 5 bases at V and 2 bases at J, with 5 bases in the middle. The CDR3 contains 12 residues. CDR3 region: CASSKATDTQYF. The DNA of the CDR3 is TGTGCCAGCAGTAAAGCCACAGATACGCAGTATTTT.

This clonotype was counted many times. V is TRBV27 and J is TRBJ1-4, with TRBD1 matching 9 bases. The CDR3 contains 17 residues. Per germline, CDR1 MNHEY and CDR2 SMNVEV (reference sequence). The V and J ends lost 10 bases and 4 bases, in that order; junction bases with no gene match: 16. CDR3 loop: CATSPIYRGQGNEKLFF. DNA of the CDR3: TGTGCCACCTCGCCGATATACAGGGGGCAGGGTAATGAAAAACTGTTTTTT.

At least ten counts were recorded for this clonotype. This chain uses TRBV3-1 with TRBJ1-1; D remains ambiguous. This CDR3 contains 14 residues. V lost 3 bases to trimming and J lost 10 bases, with 18 bases between them. The germline gives CDR1 LGHDT, CDR2 YNNKEL (reference sequence). The CDR3 protein is CASSQHESPVGAFF. CDR3 in DNA: TGTGCCAGCAGCCAGCACGAAAGTCCAGTCGGAGCTTTCTTT.

About this clonotype: This may arise from a read error, as a much more abundant clone is one base away. The chain recombines TRBV27 with TRBJ2-5; 12 bases are shared with TRBD2. Germline V gives CDR1 MNHEY, CDR2 SMNVEV (reference sequence). The junction had 6 bases not matched to a gene; V was cut back by 7 bases and J by 12 bases. CDR3 size: 12 residues. The CDR3 DNA sequence: TGTGCCAGCAAACTAGCGGGAGGACTTGAGTACTTC. Translated: CASKLAGGLEYF.

This clonotype was found many times. The V call is TRBV12-3 or TRBV12-4, the J call TRBJ2-5, with D perhaps matching TRBD1 (6 bases). V was trimmed by 8 bases and J by 5 bases, leaving 15 bases between them. This CDR3 has 13 amino acids. This CDR3 is CASGAGEQETQYF. As DNA, the CDR3 is TGTGCCAGCGGGGCAGGGGAGCAGGAGACCCAGTACTTC.